These 29 T cell receptor beta chains share one sample of origin, sequenced in a study of PD-L1 blockade in urothelial cancer. Method: immunoSEQ multiplex PCR; TCRdb's copy keeps in-frame clones and lacks some. The sample consists of fewer than 30,000 clones, almost 85% of them appearing once. This material consisted of PBMCs, taken around atezolizumab (anti-PD-L1) treatment. These TCRs come from a man between 65 and 85 years old with urothelial cancer.

In this sample, this clone turned up once. The chain has TRBV5-6 and TRBJ2-2, with no clear D. Germline V gives CDR1 SGHDT, CDR2 YYEEEE. The CDR3 sequence is 11 residues long. V lost 5 bases and J 5 bases, leaving 4 bases between the germline ends. CDR3 nucleotides: TGTGCCAGCAGTACTACCGGGGAGCTGTTTTTT. Its translation: CASSTTGELFF.

With respect to this clone: Germline is not matched at one junction end, which may reflect a read error. V is TRBV7-7 and J is TRBJ1-4, with no clear D. Germline lookup yields CDR1 SSHAT and CDR2 FNYEAQ (reference sequence). The CDR3 length is 14 residues. The CDR3 protein is CASSFVLTNEKLFF. CDR3 DNA: TGTGCTAGCAGCTTCGTCTTAACTAATGAAAAACTGTTTTTT.

This clone was counted only a few times. The rearrangement joins TRBV28 to TRBJ2-7; TRBD2 aligns across 10 bases. Germline-derived CDR1 and CDR2 are MDHEN and SYDVKM. The J segment lost 3 bases and the V segment lost 3 bases, leaving 5 bases of the junction unmatched. The CDR3 contains 15 residues. The chain's CDR3 is CASSLATSGIYEQYF. CDR3 bases: TGTGCCAGCAGTTTGGCCACTAGCGGGATCTACGAGCAGTACTTC.

The rearrangement joins TRBV5-1 to TRBJ2-2, with D possibly matching TRBD2 (5 bases). Trimming left V 1 base short and J 0 bases short, with 13 bases between. The CDR3 runs 17 residues. The germline CDR1 and CDR2 sequences are SGHRS and YFSETQ. The CDR3: CASSLQILAANTGELFF. The CDR3 DNA reads TGCGCCAGCAGCTTGCAGATCCTAGCAGCGAACACCGGGGAGCTGTTTTTT.

J is TRBJ2-7 and V is TRBV6-1, with TRBD2 identical over 7 bases. This CDR3 has 14 amino acids. Trimming took 1 base from V and 2 from J; bases not matched to a gene: 2. Per germline, CDR1 MNHNS and CDR2 SASEGT. The CDR3 reads CASSEGAGAYEQYF. CDR3 nucleotide sequence: TGTGCCAGCAGTGAAGGGGCGGGGGCCTACGAGCAGTACTTC.

V and J are TRBV19 and TRBJ2-3; the match to TRBD2 covers 10 bases. Per germline, CDR1 LNHDA and CDR2 SQIVND (reference sequence). The CDR3 runs 17 residues. V lost 0 bases, J lost 5 bases, and 8 bases stayed unmatched. CDR3 residues: CASSIESSGRARDTQYF. CDR3 in DNA: TGTGCCAGTAGTATAGAGTCCAGCGGGAGGGCCCGAGATACGCAGTATTTT.

The chain links TRBV7-9 to TRBJ1-3; 9 bases are shared with TRBD1. Trimming removed 4 bases from V and 8 bases from J; junction bases left unmatched: 6. This CDR3 region has 14 residues. In germline, CDR1 is SEHNR, CDR2 FQNEAQ (reference sequence). The chain's CDR3 is CASSWTGEGDTIYF. CDR3 nucleotide sequence: TGTGCCAGCAGCTGGACAGGGGAGGGAGACACCATATATTTT. The variable domain in full, completed from reference TRBV7-9 and TRBJ1-3, reads DTGVSQNPRHKITKRGQNVTFRCDPISEHNRLYWYRQTLGQGPEFLTYFQNEAQLEKSRLLSDRFSAERPKGSFSTLEIQRTEQGDSAMYLCASSWTGEGDTIYFGEGSWLTVV.

The CDR3 loop is CASRVQGPTGELFF. CDR3 DNA sequence: TGTGCCAGTAGAGTACAGGGTCCCACCGGGGAGCTGTTTTTT. This rearrangement joins TRBV19 to TRBJ2-2, with D possibly TRBD1 on 6 matching bases. The CDR3 extends over 14 amino acids. V was clipped by 6 bases and J by 4 bases, with 12 bases between them. Per germline, CDR1 LNHDA and CDR2 SQIVND (reference sequence). Together with reference TRBV19 and TRBJ2-2, the CDR3 gives the full variable domain: DGGITQSPKYLFRKEGQNVTLSCEQNLNHDAMYWYRQDPGQGLRLIYYSQIVNDFQKGDIAEGYSVSREKKESFPLTVTSAQKNPTAFYLCASRVQGPTGELFFGEGSRLTVL.

The chain combines TRBV4-2 with TRBJ2-2; TRBD2 might be the D (5 bases). The germline CDR1 and CDR2 sequences are LGHNA and YNFKEQ. Trimming removed 7 bases at V and 5 bases at J, with 11 bases between. This CDR3 is built from 13 residues. The CDR3 bases are TGTGCCAGCATGGAGGAGGAAACCGGGGAGCTGTTTTTT. Protein sequence: CASMEEETGELFF.

The chain links TRBV29-1 to TRBJ2-5; D is undetermined. V lost 0 bases, J lost 4 bases, and 3 bases lay in between. This CDR3 is built from 11 residues. Germline lookup yields CDR1 SQVTM and CDR2 ANQGSEA. CDR3 in amino acids: CSVEDRETQYF. The CDR3 coding sequence is TGCAGCGTTGAAGATCGAGAGACCCAGTACTTC.

The chain uses TRBV5-1 and TRBJ2-7; 8 bases line up with TRBD2. The CDR3 totals 16 residues. V shed 3 bases and J 0 bases; nucleotides not matched to a gene: 8. Germline V CDR1 and CDR2: SGHRS, YFSETQ. The CDR3 DNA sequence: TGCGCCAGCAGCTCGGGGGGGGCGGGCAGCTCCTACGAGCAGTACTTC. This sequence encodes CASSSGGAGSSYEQYF. Supplemented by reference TRBV5-1 and TRBJ2-7, the full variable domain reads KAGVTQTPRYLIKTRGQQVTLSCSPISGHRSVSWYQQTPGQGLQFLFEYFSETQRNKGNFPGRFSGRQFSNSRSEMNVSTLELGDSALYLCASSSGGAGSSYEQYFGPGTRLTVT.

The gene calls are TRBV6-1 and TRBJ2-3; maybe TRBD1 (6 bases). In germline, CDR1 is MNHNS, CDR2 SASEGT. Trimming removed 1 base at V and 5 bases at J, with 16 bases between. This CDR3 spans 16 amino acids. The CDR3 protein is CASSEGERTEQDTQYF. For the CDR3, the DNA is TGTGCCAGCAGTGAAGGCGAGAGGACAGAACAAGATACGCAGTATTTT.

The chain employs TRBV5-1 and TRBJ1-1; unclear D gene. CDR1 is SGHRS, CDR2 YFSETQ, per germline. CDR3 length: 15 amino acids. V gave up 2 bases and J gave up 2 bases, with 13 bases separating them. CDR3 amino acids: CASSLWGEGNTEAFF. CDR3 nucleotides: TGCGCCAGCAGCTTATGGGGTGAGGGAAACACTGAAGCTTTCTTT.

The chain uses TRBV11-1 and TRBJ2-2; 8 nucleotides agree with TRBD1. Germline trimming cut 5 bases from V and 5 bases from J; bases unmatched to any gene: 1. The CDR3 loop spans 13 amino acids. Germline V gives CDR1 SGHAT, CDR2 FQDESV (reference sequence). CDR3 DNA sequence: TGTGCCAGCAGCCGGACAGGGACCGGGGAGCTGTTTTTT. Protein: CASSRTGTGELFF.

The chain carries TRBV7-9 and TRBJ2-1; TRBD2 aligns across 14 bases. V lost 3 bases and J lost 7; bases outside the gene matches: 5. The CDR3 totals 16 residues. Germline CDR1 SEHNR, CDR2 FQNEAQ (reference sequence). The CDR3 reads CASSFRLAGGENEQFF. CDR3 in DNA: TGTGCCAGCAGCTTCAGACTAGCGGGAGGGGAGAATGAGCAGTTCTTC. The variable domain in full, with the rest retrieved from reference TRBV7-9 and TRBJ2-1, is DTGVSQNPRHKITKRGQNVTFRCDPISEHNRLYWYRQTLGQGPEFLTYFQNEAQLEKSRLLSDRFSAERPKGSFSTLEIQRTEQGDSAMYLCASSFRLAGGENEQFFGPGTRLTVL.

The chain has TRBV10-1 and TRBJ2-2, with 11 positions matching TRBD1. The germline V gene has CDR1 WNHNN and CDR2 SYGVQD (reference sequence). This CDR3 contains 18 residues. V lost 0 bases, J lost 5 bases, and 8 bases stayed unmatched. CDR3 sequence reads: CASSESWTGGLRTGELFF. CDR3 sequence (DNA): TGCGCCAGCAGTGAGTCGTGGACAGGGGGCCTTCGGACCGGGGAGCTGTTTTTT.

This clone was counted a few times. V and J are TRBV5-6 and TRBJ1-2; D call uncertain. Germline CDR1 is SGHDT and CDR2 is YYEEEE. The CDR3 runs 16 residues. V gave up 0 bases and J gave up 0 bases, with 12 bases separating them. As DNA, the CDR3 is TGTGCCAGCAGCTTGGATAGGGAGGAAGCTAACTATGGCTACACCTTC. The encoded protein is CASSLDREEANYGYTF.

The chain joins TRBV6-4 to TRBJ1-1; D is possibly TRBD1 (5 bases). Trimming pared 8 bases from V and 0 bases from J, leaving 10 bases between. Germline CDR1 and CDR2: MRHNA and SNTAGT. The CDR3 extends over 13 amino acids. The CDR3 spells CASAQQVNTEAFF. CDR3 sequence (DNA): TGTGCCAGCGCCCAACAGGTGAACACTGAAGCTTTCTTT.

The CDR3 DNA is TGTGCCAGCAGTTTTCCAGGCACTGAAGCTTTCTTT. Protein sequence: CASSFPGTEAFF. J is TRBJ1-1 and V is TRBV28; D gene unclear. V gave up 3 bases and J gave up 4 bases, with 6 bases separating them. CDR1 and CDR2 from the germline V gene are MDHEN and SYDVKM. This CDR3 contains 12 residues.

The J gene is TRBJ2-7, the V gene TRBV11-2, with TRBD2 identical over 7 bases. There are 16 residues in the CDR3. The germline V gene has CDR1 SGHAT and CDR2 FQNNGV. Trimming cost V 2 bases and J 0 bases; bases outside gene matches: 7. Here the CDR3 DNA reads TGTGCCAGCAGCTTACCCCCCCCGGGGGGCTCCTACGAGCAGTACTTC. This sequence encodes CASSLPPPGGSYEQYF.

This chain connects TRBV14 to TRBJ2-6; 7 bases map to TRBD1. The CDR3 is 18 residues long. V trimming: 0 bases; J trimming: 0 bases; junction bases outside the gene matches: 5. Germline lookup yields CDR1 SGHDN and CDR2 FVKESK. CDR3: CASSQDGQVLSGANVLTF. CDR3 nucleotides: TGTGCCAGCAGCCAAGACGGACAGGTTCTCTCTGGGGCCAACGTCCTGACTTTC.

This rearrangement joins TRBV9 to TRBJ2-7; D gene ambiguous. CDR1 and CDR2 (germline): SGDLS, YYNGEE. V was trimmed by 4 bases and J by 0 bases, leaving 11 bases between them. This CDR3 region has 14 residues. CDR3 protein: CASSSGAISYEQYF. The CDR3, as DNA: TGTGCCAGCAGCTCAGGCGCGATCTCCTACGAGCAGTACTTC.

This chain links TRBV30 with TRBJ1-2; a weak D match, TRBD1 (5 bases). CDR1 and CDR2 (germline): GTSNPN, SVGIG (reference sequence). The V gene lost 1 base and the J gene lost 7 bases, with 7 bases spanning the gap. The length of the CDR3 is 11 residues. CDR3 DNA sequence: TGTGCCTGGAGTGCGGGGGGTGGCTACACCTTC. This codes for CAWSAGGGYTF.

This clone was recorded once. The chain combines TRBV6-5 with TRBJ1-1; 7 positions match TRBD1. The CDR3 is 14 amino acids. V was pared by 2 bases and J by 5 bases, with 5 bases of the junction left unmatched. In germline, CDR1 is MNHEY, CDR2 SVGAGI. This CDR3 is CASSYRQGKTEAFF. DNA of the CDR3: TGTGCCAGCAGTTACAGACAGGGTAAGACTGAAGCTTTCTTT.

This chain uses TRBV5-8 with TRBJ2-7; TRBD2 might be the D (6 bases). The CDR3 has 16 residues. Germline loops: CDR1 SGHTS, CDR2 YDEGEE. V was pared by 4 bases and J by 6 bases, with 23 bases between. This chain's CDR3 is CASSKGSRGGVGEQYF. CDR3 in DNA: TGTGCCAGCAGCAAAGGGTCCCGGGGCGGGGTTGGCGAGCAGTACTTC.

This chain joins TRBV4-1 and TRBJ1-5, with 7 bases identical to TRBD1. The V segment lost 3 bases and the J segment 0 bases; nucleotides outside the gene matches: 5. Germline lookup yields CDR1 MGHRA and CDR2 YSYEKL. The CDR3 is 16 amino acids. The CDR3 loop is CASSQGGQDSNQPQHF. The CDR3 coding sequence is TGCGCCAGCAGCCAGGGTGGACAGGATAGCAATCAGCCCCAGCATTTT.

The chain links TRBV30 to TRBJ1-2, with 11 bases that match TRBD1. This CDR3 is 15 amino acids long. Germline assignment: CDR1 GTSNPN and CDR2 SVGIG (reference sequence). The trim removed 4 bases at V and 4 bases at J, leaving 8 bases unmatched. CDR3 amino acids: CAWTVLGTGGYGYTF. The DNA for the CDR3 is TGTGCCTGGACGGTTTTAGGGACAGGGGGCTATGGCTACACCTTC.

The chain joins TRBV18 to TRBJ1-5; 10 positions agree with TRBD1. The CDR3 contains 15 residues. The V and J ends lost 6 bases and 3 bases, in that order; junction bases with no gene match: 5. Germline V gives CDR1 KGHSH, CDR2 LQKENI. The CDR3 DNA is TGTGCCAGCTCGCTGGGACAGGGGAACAATCAGCCCCAGCATTTT. Residues: CASSLGQGNNQPQHF.

The rearrangement uses TRBV5-5 and TRBJ2-5, with 7 bases matching TRBD1. With 4 bases clipped from V and 1 base from J, the junction kept 4 bases outside the gene matches. Per germline, CDR1 SGHKS and CDR2 YYEKEE (reference sequence). This CDR3 region has 14 residues. CDR3 residues: CASSRWDSQETQYF. For the CDR3, the DNA is TGTGCCAGCAGCCGATGGGACAGCCAAGAGACCCAGTACTTC.